Listed below are T cell receptor beta chains from one sample, sequenced in a study of cytomegalovirus exposure and HLA in healthy donors. TCRdb keeps only in-frame clones here, not all; method: immunoSEQ multiplex PCR. The table shows 100,000 to 150,000 clones, with 80% occurring only once. The sequencing sample was made of PBMCs. The receptors here all came from a young man in good health and CMV-seropositive. Both conserved end residues are part of each CDR3. D genes are given only for firm matches. Only some rows state a clone size, as once, few, many or a class for expanded clones.

D	size	J	V	CDR3	DNA
.	.	TRBJ1-1	TRBV19	CASEPGGWTEAFF	TGTGCCAGTGAACCGGGGGGGTGGACTGAAGCTTTCTTT
.	.	TRBJ1-5	TRBV27	CASSLMVGSNQPQHF	TGTGCCAGCAGTTTAATGGTGGGCAGCAATCAGCCCCAGCATTTT
TRBD1	.	TRBJ2-7	TRBV28	CASRTGGGRYEQYF	TGTGCCAGCAGGACAGGGGGCGGTAGGTACGAGCAGTACTTC
.	.	TRBJ1-1	TRBV28	CASRSGGLNTEAFF	TGTGCCAGCAGGTCGGGGGGCTTAAACACTGAAGCTTTCTTT
.	.	TRBJ1-1	TRBV7-9	CASSPPWGLQWGGTEAFF	TGTGCCAGCAGCCCCCCATGGGGCCTTCAATGGGGGGGGACTGAAGCTTTCTTT
.	few	TRBJ2-5	TRBV5-6	CASSLPRVYQETQYF	TGTGCCAGCAGCTTGCCCAGGGTGTACCAAGAGACCCAGTACTTC
.	.	TRBJ2-3	TRBV11-3	CASSPGVASDTQYF	TGTGCCAGCAGCCCCGGGGTAGCATCAGATACGCAGTATTTT
TRBD2	.	TRBJ2-3	TRBV6-4	CASSESVSGGAAGTQYF	TGTGCCAGCAGTGAGTCCGTCAGCGGGGGGGCCGCGGGTACGCAGTATTTT
.	.	TRBJ1-1	TRBV7-6	CASSLGRGDTEAFF	TGTGCCAGCAGCTTAGGGCGCGGAGACACTGAAGCTTTCTTT
TRBD2	.	TRBJ2-3	TRBV5-1	CASSHTSGHLDTQYF	TGCGCCAGCAGCCACACTAGCGGCCACCTAGATACGCAGTATTTT
TRBD1	.	TRBJ1-1	TRBV9	CASSVADRRGTEAFF	TGTGCCAGCAGCGTAGCGGACAGGAGGGGCACTGAAGCTTTCTTT
TRBD1	.	TRBJ2-7	TRBV29-1	CSAVRQGDEQYF	TGCAGCGCCGTTAGACAGGGGGACGAGCAGTACTTC
.	.	TRBJ1-6	TRBV7-2	CASSLGGYINSPLHF	TGTGCCAGCAGCCTGGGCGGGTACATAAATTCACCCCTCCACTTT
TRBD1	few	TRBJ2-5	TRBV6-1	CASQGTGEETQYF	TGTGCCAGCCAAGGGACAGGGGAAGAGACCCAGTACTTC
.	.	TRBJ2-1	TRBV25-1	CASSEPGPRNEQFF	TGTGCCAGCAGTGAGCCAGGGCCGCGCAATGAGCAGTTCTTC
TRBD1	.	TRBJ2-7	TRBV2	CASRVATGIIFYEQYF	TGTGCCAGCAGAGTCGCGACAGGGATAATATTCTACGAGCAGTACTTC
TRBD1	.	TRBJ1-5	TRBV7-8	CASRPIPGTGGREQPQHF	TGTGCCAGCAGACCGATCCCCGGGACAGGGGGCAGGGAACAGCCCCAGCATTTT